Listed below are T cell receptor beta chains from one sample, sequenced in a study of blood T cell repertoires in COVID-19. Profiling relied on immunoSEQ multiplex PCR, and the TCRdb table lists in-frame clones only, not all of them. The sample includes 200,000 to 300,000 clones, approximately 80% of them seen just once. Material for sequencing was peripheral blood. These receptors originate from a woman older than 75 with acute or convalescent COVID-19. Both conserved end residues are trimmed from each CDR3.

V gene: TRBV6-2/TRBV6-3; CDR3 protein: ASSYGTVYSNQPQH
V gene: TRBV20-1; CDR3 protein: SAAAGNEQF
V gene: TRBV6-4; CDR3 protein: ASSDVGGGLTDTQY
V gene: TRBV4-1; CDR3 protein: ASSQVHGRGWNEQF
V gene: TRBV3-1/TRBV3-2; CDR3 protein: ASSQARRGNSGANVLT
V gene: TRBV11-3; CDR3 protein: ASSFGGLNTGELF
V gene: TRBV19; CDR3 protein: ASSTDRGNYQPQH
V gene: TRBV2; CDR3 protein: ASIRAGWNTEAF
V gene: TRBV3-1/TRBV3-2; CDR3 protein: ASSQHPGQGASGANVLT
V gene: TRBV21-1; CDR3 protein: ASSKVGVRNEQY
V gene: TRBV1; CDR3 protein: TSSQAPSQGARRSPLH
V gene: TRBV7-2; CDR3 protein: ASSSPRGRNTEAF
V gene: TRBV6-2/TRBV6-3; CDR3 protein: ASSYSGFGELF
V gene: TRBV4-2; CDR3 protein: ASSQLTGGNSYNEQF
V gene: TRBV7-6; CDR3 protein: ASSPFPQGLGNEQF
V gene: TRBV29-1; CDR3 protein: SVRPSDSYEQY
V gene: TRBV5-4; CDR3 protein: ASSATVGQWNEQY
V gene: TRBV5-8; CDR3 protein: ASSLLGQGWNGEAF
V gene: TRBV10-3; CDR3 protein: AIRPGTGVNNEQF